These 20 T cell receptor beta chains came from one sample sequenced in a study of T cell responses to AZD1222 COVID-19 vaccine. The data were produced by immunoSEQ multiplex PCR, yet TCRdb's version contains in-frame clones alone and is incomplete. The data hold roughly 150,000 clones, with 88% observed a single time. The material was peripheral blood, obtained on day 0 of AZD1222 vaccination. The receptors come from an adult in good health.

This clone was seen only once. The V gene is TRBV25-1, the J gene TRBJ1-2, with unresolved D. V was cut by 2 bases and J by 7 bases, with 14 bases left in between. CDR1 and CDR2 (germline): MGHDK, SYGVNS. This CDR3 contains 14 residues. In DNA form, the CDR3 reads TGTGCCAGCAGTGAAATGAAGGGTGACTCTGGCTACACCTTC. This encodes CASSEMKGDSGYTF.

The J gene is TRBJ2-3, the V gene TRBV29-1; 8 nucleotides agree with TRBD2. The CDR3 runs to 13 residues. From germline, CDR1 is SQVTM and CDR2 ANQGSEA. Losses at the gene ends were 5 bases for V and 0 bases for J; bases not matched to a gene: 1. Written as DNA, the CDR3 is TGCAGCGTTCCTAGCGGGAGCACAGATACGCAGTATTTT. It is translated as CSVPSGSTDTQYF.

The V and J genes are TRBV7-9 and TRBJ1-1, with 8 bases lining up with TRBD1. V was pared by 5 bases and J by 1 base, with 6 bases of the junction left unmatched. The CDR3 extends over 15 amino acids. In germline, CDR1 is SEHNR, CDR2 FQNEAQ (reference sequence). The chain's CDR3 is CASSPQGVGNTEAFF. The CDR3 region has the DNA TGTGCCAGCAGCCCACAGGGGGTCGGGAACACTGAAGCTTTCTTT.

The chain recombines TRBV7-8 with TRBJ2-1, with D hard to call. Germline loops: CDR1 SGHVS, CDR2 FQNEAQ. This CDR3 has 15 residues. The V end lost 1 base, the J end lost 4 bases, and 11 bases lay between the germline ends. The CDR3, as DNA: TGTGCCAGCAGCTTAGGTCTCTTGCAGTACAATGAGCAGTTCTTC. Protein: CASSLGLLQYNEQFF.

The gene calls are TRBV28 and TRBJ1-2; 9 nucleotides align to TRBD1. The J segment lost 8 bases and the V segment lost 2 bases, leaving 12 bases of the junction unmatched. CDR1 and CDR2 from the germline V gene are MDHEN and SYDVKM. CDR3 length equals 16 residues. CDR3 in DNA: TGTGCCAGCAGTTTAGGGACAGGGTACAGATTCGGAGGCTACACCTTC. Residues: CASSLGTGYRFGGYTF.

J is TRBJ1-1 and V is TRBV6-5; D might be TRBD1 (5 bases). CDR1 and CDR2 (germline): MNHEY, SVGAGI. V lost 0 bases, J lost 6 bases, and 8 bases lay in between. The CDR3 is made up of 13 amino acids. The CDR3 DNA follows: TGTGCCAGCAGTTACTCGCGGGGACCTGAAGCTTTCTTT. It specifies CASSYSRGPEAFF.

The chain has TRBV2 and TRBJ1-2, with D hard to call. This CDR3 spans 13 amino acids. Germline CDR1 SNHLY, CDR2 FYNNEI. The ends were cut back, 6 bases at V and 8 bases at J, with 16 bases in the middle. The CDR3 spells CASSLQPQTGYTF. The CDR3 DNA reads TGTGCCAGCAGCCTCCAGCCACAGACGGGCTACACCTTC.

This clone was picked up one time. V usage is TRBV7-3 and J usage is TRBJ2-5, with 9 bases identical to TRBD2. The V gene end was trimmed by 5 bases and the J gene end by 5 bases; junction bases not matched to a gene: 6. The CDR3 consists of 14 residues. From germline, CDR1 is SGHTA and CDR2 FQGTGA. The CDR3 DNA is TGTGCCAGCAGCATAGCGGGGGTGCGGGAGACCCAGTACTTC. This translates into CASSIAGVRETQYF.

Only one count was recorded for this clone. The rearrangement joins TRBV7-2 to TRBJ2-1; D uncertain. The CDR3 totals 14 residues. The germline gives CDR1 SGHTA, CDR2 FQGNSA. V shed 1 base and J shed 1 base, with 5 bases lying between them. Here the CDR3 DNA reads TGTGCCAGCAGCTTAGTGGGTTCCTACAATGAGCAGTTCTTC. Translating it yields CASSLVGSYNEQFF.

This clone appeared a few times. The J gene is TRBJ1-2, the V gene TRBV7-2; 8 nucleotides match TRBD1. CDR1 SGHTA and CDR2 FQGNSA come from the germline V gene. CDR3 length: 14 residues. V shed 5 bases, J shed 4 bases, and the junction held 6 bases outside the gene matches. In nucleotides, the CDR3 is TGTGCCAGCAGCCTGCAAGGACAGGGCTATGGCTACACCTTC. It codes for CASSLQGQGYGYTF.

J is TRBJ2-1 and V is TRBV7-9; 11 positions agree with TRBD2. The trim removed 5 bases at V and 2 bases at J, leaving 5 bases unmatched. CDR1 SEHNR and CDR2 FQNEAQ come from the germline V gene (reference sequence). The CDR3 is 16 residues long. CDR3: CASSPQLAGAYNEQFF. CDR3 sequence (DNA): TGTGCCAGCAGCCCCCAACTAGCGGGGGCCTACAATGAGCAGTTCTTC.

This chain connects TRBV19 to TRBJ1-1, with TRBD1 identical over 9 bases. The CDR3 extends over 15 amino acids. Per germline, CDR1 LNHDA and CDR2 SQIVND (reference sequence). V trimming: 4 bases; J trimming: 7 bases; junction bases outside the gene matches: 10. In DNA form, the CDR3 reads TGTGCCAGTAGTACCTCCCGGACAGGGGTTAGTGAAGCTTTCTTT. It encodes CASSTSRTGVSEAFF. The variable domain in full, completed from reference TRBV19 and TRBJ1-1, reads DGGITQSPKYLFRKEGQNVTLSCEQNLNHDAMYWYRQDPGQGLRLIYYSQIVNDFQKGDIAEGYSVSREKKESFPLTVTSAQKNPTAFYLCASSTSRTGVSEAFFGQGTRLTVV.

This clone was seen once. The chain couples TRBV5-1 to TRBJ2-1; maybe TRBD1 (6 bases). Trimming removed 0 bases at V and 10 bases at J, with 14 bases between. Germline CDR1 and CDR2: SGHRS and YFSETQ. CDR3 size: 14 residues. CDR3 region: CASSLAGKRGEQFF. The CDR3 DNA reads TGCGCCAGCAGCTTGGCTGGTAAGAGGGGGGAGCAGTTCTTC.

The genes are TRBV4-3 and TRBJ1-4, with D possibly TRBD1 on 6 matching bases. The CDR3 is 19 amino acids. Trimming left V 4 bases short and J 6 bases short, with 27 bases between. Germline lookup yields CDR1 LGHNA and CDR2 YSLEER. The CDR3 region is CASSREGGQWTSGDEKLFF. Here the CDR3 DNA reads TGCGCCAGCAGCCGCGAAGGCGGACAGTGGACCTCTGGGGATGAAAAACTGTTTTTT.

This sequence joins TRBV19 and TRBJ1-3; no definite D call. The CDR3 extends over 13 amino acids. Germline CDR1 is LNHDA and CDR2 is SQIVND (reference sequence). The V end lost 9 bases, the J end lost 0 bases, and 9 bases lay between the germline ends. The DNA of the CDR3 is TGTGCCAGCCGCCCACTCTCTGGAAACACCATATATTTT. Encoded protein: CASRPLSGNTIYF. Supplemented by reference TRBV19 and TRBJ1-3, the full variable domain reads DGGITQSPKYLFRKEGQNVTLSCEQNLNHDAMYWYRQDPGQGLRLIYYSQIVNDFQKGDIAEGYSVSREKKESFPLTVTSAQKNPTAFYLCASRPLSGNTIYFGEGSWLTVV.

The genes are TRBV3-1 (or the pseudogene TRBV3-2) and TRBJ2-3, with D unresolved. Looked up from germline, CDR1 is LGHDT and CDR2 is YNNKEL (reference sequence). Trimming pared 2 bases from V and 2 bases from J, leaving 8 bases between. CDR3 length: 14 amino acids. Written as DNA, the CDR3 is TGTGCCAGCAGCCAATTGGGGTACACAGATACGCAGTATTTT. Translated, it gives CASSQLGYTDTQYF.

The gene calls are TRBV11-2 and TRBJ2-7; D uncertain. V dropped 0 bases and J dropped 12 bases, with 15 bases sitting between them. Germline-derived CDR1 and CDR2 are SGHAT and FQNNGV. CDR3 length: 13 amino acids. CDR3 sequence (DNA): TGTGCCAGCAGCTTAGATTTGGTAACGGCCGGGTACTTC. Amino acids: CASSLDLVTAGYF.

V and J are TRBV2 and TRBJ2-5; D unclear. The germline V gene encodes CDR1 SNHLY and CDR2 FYNNEI. CDR3 length equals 10 residues. V dropped 7 bases and J dropped 7 bases, with 7 bases sitting between them. As DNA, the CDR3 is TGTGCCAGCAATAGTGGGACCCAGTACTTC. This sequence encodes CASNSGTQYF.

The chain links TRBV9 to TRBJ1-4, with D maybe TRBD1 (5 bases). The V end was cut by 4 bases, the J end by 8 bases, with 27 bases between. Germline CDR1 SGDLS, CDR2 YYNGEE. The CDR3 totals 18 residues. DNA of the CDR3: TGTGCCAGCAGCCCCGACGGGGACTTACCCGCACCCGAGGAAAAACTGTTTTTT. Translation: CASSPDGDLPAPEEKLFF.

The sample holds many counts of this clone. V gene TRBV14 combines with J gene TRBJ2-5; TRBD1 might be the D (6 bases). V was trimmed by 4 bases and J by 4 bases, leaving 13 bases between them. Germline CDR1 and CDR2: SGHDN and FVKESK. CDR3 size: 14 residues. In nucleotides, the CDR3 is TGTGCCAGCAGCCTGGGACATATCCGAGAGACCCAGTACTTC. It specifies CASSLGHIRETQYF. Variable domain in full (rest from reference TRBV14 and TRBJ2-5): EAGVTQFPSHSVIEKGQTVTLRCDPISGHDNLYWYRRVMGKEIKFLLHFVKESKQDESGMPNNRFLAERTGGTYSTLKVQPAELEDSGVYFCASSLGHIRETQYFGPGTRLLVL.